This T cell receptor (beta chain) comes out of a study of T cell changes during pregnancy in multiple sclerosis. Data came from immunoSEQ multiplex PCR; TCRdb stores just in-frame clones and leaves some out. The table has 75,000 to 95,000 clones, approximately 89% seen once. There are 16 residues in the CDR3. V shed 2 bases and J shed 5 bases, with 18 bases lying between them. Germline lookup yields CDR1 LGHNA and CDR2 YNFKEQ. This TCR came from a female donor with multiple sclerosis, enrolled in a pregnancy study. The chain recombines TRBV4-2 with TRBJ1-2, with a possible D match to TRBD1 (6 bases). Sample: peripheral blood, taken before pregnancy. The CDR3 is CASSQSSSGGLYGYTF. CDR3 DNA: TGTGCCAGCAGCCAATCTTCGAGCGGGGGGCTTTATGGCTACACCTTC.